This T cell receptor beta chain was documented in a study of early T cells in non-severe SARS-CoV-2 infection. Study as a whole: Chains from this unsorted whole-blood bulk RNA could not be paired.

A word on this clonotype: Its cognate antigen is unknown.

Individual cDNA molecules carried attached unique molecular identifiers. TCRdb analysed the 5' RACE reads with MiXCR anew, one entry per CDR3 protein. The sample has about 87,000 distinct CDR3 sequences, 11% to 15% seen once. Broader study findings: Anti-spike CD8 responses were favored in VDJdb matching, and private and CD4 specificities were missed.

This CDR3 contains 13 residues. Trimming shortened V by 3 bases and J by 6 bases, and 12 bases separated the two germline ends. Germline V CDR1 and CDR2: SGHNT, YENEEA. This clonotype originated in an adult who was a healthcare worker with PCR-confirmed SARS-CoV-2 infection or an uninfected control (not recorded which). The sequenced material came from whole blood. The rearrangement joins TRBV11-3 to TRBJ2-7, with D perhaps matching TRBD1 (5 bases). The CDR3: CASSFVRDSEQYF. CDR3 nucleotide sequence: TGTGCCAGCAGCTTCGTCAGGGATAGCGAGCAGTACTTC.